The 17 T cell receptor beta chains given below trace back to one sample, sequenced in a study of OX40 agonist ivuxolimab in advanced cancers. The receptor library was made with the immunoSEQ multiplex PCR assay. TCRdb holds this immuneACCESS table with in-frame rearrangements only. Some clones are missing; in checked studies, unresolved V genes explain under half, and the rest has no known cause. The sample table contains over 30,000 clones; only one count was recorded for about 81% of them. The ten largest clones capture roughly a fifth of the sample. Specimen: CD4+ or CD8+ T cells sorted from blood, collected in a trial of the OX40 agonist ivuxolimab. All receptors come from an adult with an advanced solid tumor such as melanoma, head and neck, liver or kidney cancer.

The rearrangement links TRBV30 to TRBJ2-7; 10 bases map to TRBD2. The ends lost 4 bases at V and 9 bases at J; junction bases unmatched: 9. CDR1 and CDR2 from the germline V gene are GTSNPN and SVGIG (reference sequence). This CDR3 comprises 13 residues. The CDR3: CAWNPGLAWGQYF. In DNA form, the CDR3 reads TGTGCCTGGAATCCGGGACTAGCGTGGGGGCAGTACTTC.

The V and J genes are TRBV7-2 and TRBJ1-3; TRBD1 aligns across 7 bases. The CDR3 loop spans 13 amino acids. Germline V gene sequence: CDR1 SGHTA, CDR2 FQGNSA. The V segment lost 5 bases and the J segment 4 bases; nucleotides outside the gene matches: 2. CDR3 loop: CASSRDRGNTIYF. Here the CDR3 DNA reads TGTGCCAGCAGCCGGGACAGAGGAAACACCATATATTTT.

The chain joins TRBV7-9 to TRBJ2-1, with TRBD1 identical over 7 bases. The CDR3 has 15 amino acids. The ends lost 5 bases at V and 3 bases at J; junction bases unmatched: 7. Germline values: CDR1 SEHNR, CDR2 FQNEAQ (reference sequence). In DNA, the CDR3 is TGTGCCAGCAGCCCTAACAGGGGACGCTACAATGAGCAGTTCTTC. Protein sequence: CASSPNRGRYNEQFF.

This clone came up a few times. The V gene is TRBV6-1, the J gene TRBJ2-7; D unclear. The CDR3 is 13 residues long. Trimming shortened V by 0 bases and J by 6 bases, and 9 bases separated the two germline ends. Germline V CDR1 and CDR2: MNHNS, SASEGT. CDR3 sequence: CASSEAQGREQYF. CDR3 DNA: TGTGCCAGCAGTGAAGCCCAAGGACGCGAGCAGTACTTC.

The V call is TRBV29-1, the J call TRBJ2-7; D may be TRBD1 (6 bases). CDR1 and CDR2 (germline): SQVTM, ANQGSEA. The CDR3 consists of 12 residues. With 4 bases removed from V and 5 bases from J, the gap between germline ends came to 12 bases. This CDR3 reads CSVAGTGNEQYF. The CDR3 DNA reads TGCAGCGTTGCGGGCACAGGGAACGAGCAGTACTTC.

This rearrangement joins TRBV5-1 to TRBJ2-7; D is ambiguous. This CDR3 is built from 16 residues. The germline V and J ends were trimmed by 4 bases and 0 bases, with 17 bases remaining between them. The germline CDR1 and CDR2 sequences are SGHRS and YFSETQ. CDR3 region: CASSTNAGSRSYEQYF. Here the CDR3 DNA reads TGCGCCAGCAGCACGAATGCTGGCTCCCGCTCCTACGAGCAGTACTTC.

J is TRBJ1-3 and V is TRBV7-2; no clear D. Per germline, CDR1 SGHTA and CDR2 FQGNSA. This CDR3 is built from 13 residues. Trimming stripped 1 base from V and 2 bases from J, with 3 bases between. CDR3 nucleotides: TGTGCCAGCAGCTTAGACCCTGGAAACACCATATATTTT. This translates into CASSLDPGNTIYF.

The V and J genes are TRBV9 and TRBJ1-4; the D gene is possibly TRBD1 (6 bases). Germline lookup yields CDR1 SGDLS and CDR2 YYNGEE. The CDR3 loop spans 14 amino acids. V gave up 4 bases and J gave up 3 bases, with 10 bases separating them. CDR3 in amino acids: CASSRGGANEKLFF. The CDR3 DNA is TGTGCCAGCAGCCGAGGGGGTGCTAATGAAAAACTGTTTTTT.

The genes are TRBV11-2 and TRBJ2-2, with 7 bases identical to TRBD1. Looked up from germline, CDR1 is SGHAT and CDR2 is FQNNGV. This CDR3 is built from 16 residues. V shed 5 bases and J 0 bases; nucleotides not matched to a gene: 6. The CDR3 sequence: CASSLHRGPNTGELFF. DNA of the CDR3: TGTGCCAGCAGCCTACACAGGGGCCCGAACACCGGGGAGCTGTTTTTT.

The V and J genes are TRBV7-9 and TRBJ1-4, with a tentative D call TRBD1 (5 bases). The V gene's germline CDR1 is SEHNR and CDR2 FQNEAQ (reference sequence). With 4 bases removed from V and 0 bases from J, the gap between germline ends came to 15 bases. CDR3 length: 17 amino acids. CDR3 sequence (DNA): TGTGCCAGCAGCTGGGGAGGGACCTCCACAACTAATGAAAAACTGTTTTTT. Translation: CASSWGGTSTTNEKLFF.

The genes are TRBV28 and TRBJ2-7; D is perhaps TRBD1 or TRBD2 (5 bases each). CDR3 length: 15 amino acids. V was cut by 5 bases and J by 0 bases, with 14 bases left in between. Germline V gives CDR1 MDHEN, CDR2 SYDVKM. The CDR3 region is CASSLRRGPSYEQYF. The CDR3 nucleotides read TGTGCCAGCAGTCTACGTAGGGGACCCTCCTACGAGCAGTACTTC.

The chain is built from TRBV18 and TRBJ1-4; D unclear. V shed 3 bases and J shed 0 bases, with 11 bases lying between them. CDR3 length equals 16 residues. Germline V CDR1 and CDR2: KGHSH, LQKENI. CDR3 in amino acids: CASSPRQPTTNEKLFF. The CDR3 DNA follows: TGTGCCAGCTCACCGAGACAACCAACAACTAATGAAAAACTGTTTTTT. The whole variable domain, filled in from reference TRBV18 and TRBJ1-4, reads NAGVMQNPRHLVRRRGQEARLRCSPMKGHSHVYWYRQLPEEGLKFMVYLQKENIIDESGMPKERFSAEFPKEGPSILRIQQVVRGDSAAYFCASSPRQPTTNEKLFFGSGTQLSVL.

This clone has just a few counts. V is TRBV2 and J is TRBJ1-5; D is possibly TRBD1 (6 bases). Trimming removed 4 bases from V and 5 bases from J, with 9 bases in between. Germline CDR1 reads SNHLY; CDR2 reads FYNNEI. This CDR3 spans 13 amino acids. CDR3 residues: CASSAGEDQPQHF. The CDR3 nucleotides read TGTGCCAGCAGTGCAGGGGAGGATCAGCCCCAGCATTTT.

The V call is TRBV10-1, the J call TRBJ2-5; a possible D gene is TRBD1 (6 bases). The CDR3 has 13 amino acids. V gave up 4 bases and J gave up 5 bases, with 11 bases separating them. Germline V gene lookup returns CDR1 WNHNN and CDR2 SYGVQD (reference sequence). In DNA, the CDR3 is TGCGCCAGCAGTGCCAGGGGCGTCGAGACCCAGTACTTC. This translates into CASSARGVETQYF.

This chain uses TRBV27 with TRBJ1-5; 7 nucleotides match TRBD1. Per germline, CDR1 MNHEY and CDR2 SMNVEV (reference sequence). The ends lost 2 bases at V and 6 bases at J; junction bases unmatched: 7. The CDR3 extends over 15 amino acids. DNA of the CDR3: TGTGCCAGCAGTTTAAGGGGGCTCCCAATTCAGCCCCAGCATTTT. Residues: CASSLRGLPIQPQHF.

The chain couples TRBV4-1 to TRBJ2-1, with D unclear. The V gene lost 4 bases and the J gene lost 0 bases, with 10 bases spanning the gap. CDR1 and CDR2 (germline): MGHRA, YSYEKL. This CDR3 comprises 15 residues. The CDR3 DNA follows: TGCGCCAGCAGCCGCCTATATAGCTCCTACAATGAGCAGTTCTTC. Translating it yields CASSRLYSSYNEQFF.

The chain's CDR3 is CASSFQGGGYGYTF. The CDR3 region has the DNA TGCGCCAGCAGCTTCCAGGGAGGCGGATATGGCTACACCTTC. The genes are TRBV5-1 and TRBJ1-2; a weak D match, TRBD1 (5 bases). The CDR3 loop spans 14 amino acids. V was cut by 2 bases and J by 5 bases, with 13 bases left in between. The V gene's germline CDR1 is SGHRS and CDR2 YFSETQ. Supplemented by reference TRBV5-1 and TRBJ1-2, the full variable domain reads KAGVTQTPRYLIKTRGQQVTLSCSPISGHRSVSWYQQTPGQGLQFLFEYFSETQRNKGNFPGRFSGRQFSNSRSEMNVSTLELGDSALYLCASSFQGGGYGYTFGSGTRLTVV.